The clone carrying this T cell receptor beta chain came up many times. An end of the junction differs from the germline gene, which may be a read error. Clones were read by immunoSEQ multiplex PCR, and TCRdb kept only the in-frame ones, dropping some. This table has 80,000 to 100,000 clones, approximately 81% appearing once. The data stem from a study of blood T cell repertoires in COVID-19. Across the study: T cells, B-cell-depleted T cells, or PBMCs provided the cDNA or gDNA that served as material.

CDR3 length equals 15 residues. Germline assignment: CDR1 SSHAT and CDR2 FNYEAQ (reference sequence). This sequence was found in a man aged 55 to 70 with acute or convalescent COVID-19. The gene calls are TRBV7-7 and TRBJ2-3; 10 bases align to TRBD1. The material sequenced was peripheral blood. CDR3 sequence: CASSSGTGATNTQYF. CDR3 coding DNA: TGTGCTAGCAGCTCCGGGACAGGGGCCACAAATACGCAGTATTTT.